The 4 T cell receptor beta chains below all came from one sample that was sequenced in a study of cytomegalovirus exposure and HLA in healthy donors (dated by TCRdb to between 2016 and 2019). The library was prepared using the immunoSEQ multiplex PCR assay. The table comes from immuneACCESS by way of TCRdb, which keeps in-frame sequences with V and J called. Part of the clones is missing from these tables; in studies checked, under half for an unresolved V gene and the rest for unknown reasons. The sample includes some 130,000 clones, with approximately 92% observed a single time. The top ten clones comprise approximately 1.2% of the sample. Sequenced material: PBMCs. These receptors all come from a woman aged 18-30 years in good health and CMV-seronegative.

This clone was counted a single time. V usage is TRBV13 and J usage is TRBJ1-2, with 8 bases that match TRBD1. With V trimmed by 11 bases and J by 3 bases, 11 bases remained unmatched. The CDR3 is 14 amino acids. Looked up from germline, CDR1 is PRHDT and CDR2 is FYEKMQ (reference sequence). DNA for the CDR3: TGTGCCTGTGACAGGGGCAGGGGCTACTATGGCTACACCTTC. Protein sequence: CACDRGRGYYGYTF.

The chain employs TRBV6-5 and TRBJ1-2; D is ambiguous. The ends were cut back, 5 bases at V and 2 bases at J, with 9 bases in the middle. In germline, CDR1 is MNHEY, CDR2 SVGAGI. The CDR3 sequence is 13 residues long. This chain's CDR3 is CASSSGSNYGYTF. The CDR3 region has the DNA TGTGCCAGCAGTAGCGGATCAAACTATGGCTACACCTTC.

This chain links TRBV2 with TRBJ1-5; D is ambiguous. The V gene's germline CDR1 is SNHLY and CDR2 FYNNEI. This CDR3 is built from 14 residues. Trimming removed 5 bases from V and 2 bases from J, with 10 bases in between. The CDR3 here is CASSPNSGNQPQHF. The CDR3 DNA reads TGTGCCAGCAGTCCCAACTCGGGCAATCAGCCCCAGCATTTT.

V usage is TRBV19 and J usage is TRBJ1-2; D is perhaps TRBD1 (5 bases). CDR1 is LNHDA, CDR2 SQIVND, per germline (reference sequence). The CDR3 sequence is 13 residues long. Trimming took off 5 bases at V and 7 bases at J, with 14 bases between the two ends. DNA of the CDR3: TGTGCCAGTAGTGTGGGGCTTTTGGGTGGCTACACCTTC. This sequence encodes CASSVGLLGGYTF.